These 29 T cell receptor beta chains originate from one sample sequenced in a study of cytomegalovirus exposure and HLA in healthy donors. With 60 Vbeta and 13 Jbeta primers, the PCR was carried out. Clones were read by immunoSEQ multiplex PCR, and TCRdb kept only the in-frame ones, dropping some. The sample shows 140,000 to 150,000 clones, less than 10% of them seen only once. The specimen was PBMCs. The receptor set was obtained from a man aged 50-59 years in good health and CMV-seronegative.

This clone was detected only a few times. The chain uses TRBV6-5 and TRBJ1-3; TRBD1 might be the D (5 bases). The V end lost 6 bases, the J end lost 4 bases, and 13 bases lay between the germline ends. The V gene's germline CDR1 is MNHEY and CDR2 SVGAGI. The CDR3 loop spans 14 amino acids. The CDR3 here is CASSLDSGGNTIYF. The CDR3 nucleotides read TGTGCCAGCAGCCTAGACAGTGGCGGAAACACCATATATTTT.

This clone was detected only a few times. V and J are TRBV14 and TRBJ1-2; tentatively, D is TRBD1 (5 bases). The V end was cut by 6 bases, the J end by 4 bases, with 15 bases between. CDR3 length: 14 amino acids. Germline loops: CDR1 SGHDN, CDR2 FVKESK. The CDR3 loop is CASSYDSGVYGYTF. The CDR3 DNA reads TGTGCCAGCAGTTACGACAGTGGGGTCTATGGCTACACCTTC.

The chain employs TRBV11-3 and TRBJ2-2, with TRBD1 identical over 9 bases. Germline V lookup: CDR1 SGHNT, CDR2 YENEEA. This CDR3 has 15 amino acids. J gave up 0 bases and V 5 bases, and 1 base lay outside the gene matches. CDR3 sequence reads: CASSRTGANTGELFF. The CDR3 DNA follows: TGTGCCAGCAGCCGGACAGGGGCGAACACCGGGGAGCTGTTTTTT. Full variable domain (missing parts from reference TRBV11-3 and TRBJ2-2): EAGVVQSPRYKIIEKKQPVAFWCNPISGHNTLYWYLQNLGQGPELLIRYENEEAVDDSQLPKDRFSAERLKGVDSTLKIQPAELGDSAVYLCASSRTGANTGELFFGEGSRLTVL.

This chain links TRBV21-1 with TRBJ2-2; the D call of TRBD1 is as the table states it, not checked on the DNA. TRBV21-1 is listed as a pseudogene. The CDR3 length is 16 residues. CDR3 DNA: TGTGCCAGCAGCAACCTTTTGGCAGGGCGTTCCGGGGAGCTGTTTTTT. Translation: CASSNLLAGRSGELFF.

This clone turned up a few times. The chain uses TRBV7-9 and TRBJ2-5; a weak D match, TRBD2 (6 bases). The J call may be in error: the DNA end matches TRBJ2-7 better. Germline V CDR1 and CDR2: SEHNR, FQNEAQ (reference sequence). This CDR3 contains 15 residues. The CDR3 protein is CASSLGDWLTYEQYF. The CDR3 DNA follows: TGTGCCAGCAGCTTAGGGGACTGGCTCACCTACGAGCAGTACTTC.

This clone was seen only a few times. The rearrangement joins TRBV30 to TRBJ1-2; D may be TRBD1 (6 bases). The CDR3 runs 16 residues. Between the trimmed V and J ends, which lost 0 bases and 0 bases, there was a span of 14 bases. CDR1 is GTSNPN and CDR2 is SVGIG in the germline V gene (reference sequence). The CDR3 DNA reads TGTGCCTGGAGTGTAGGTAGGGACACAGCTAACTATGGCTACACCTTC. Its translation is CAWSVGRDTANYGYTF.

In this sample, this clone turned up a few times. The V call is TRBV30, the J call TRBJ1-4; D remains ambiguous. This CDR3 spans 12 amino acids. Germline-derived CDR1 and CDR2 are GTSNPN and SVGIG (reference sequence). V lost 5 bases and J lost 8, with 12 bases in between. In DNA, the CDR3 is TGTGCCTGGGACTACAGTCGCGAAAAACTGTTTTTT. As protein: CAWDYSREKLFF.

This chain links TRBV6-5 with TRBJ1-4; 7 nucleotides align to TRBD1. Per the germline V gene, CDR1 is MNHEY and CDR2 is SVGAGI. The CDR3 spans 15 residues. The ends lost 7 bases at V and 3 bases at J; junction bases unmatched: 8. CDR3 in amino acids: CASKSRGTANEKLFF. The CDR3 coding sequence is TGTGCCAGCAAAAGCCGAGGGACAGCTAATGAAAAACTGTTTTTT.

The CDR3 DNA is TGTGCCAGCAGGCCTGAGACAGGGGAATACTCTGGGGCCAACGTCCTGACTTTC. It is translated as CASRPETGEYSGANVLTF. V usage is TRBV21-1 and J usage is TRBJ2-6; TRBD1 is the table's D call, not checked against the DNA. TRBV21-1 is termed a pseudogene. The CDR3 totals 18 residues.

The chain joins TRBV9 to TRBJ2-1; 7 nucleotides agree with TRBD1. Germline CDR1 and CDR2: SGDLS and YYNGEE. There are 15 residues in the CDR3. V was pared by 0 bases and J by 5 bases, with 5 bases of the junction left unmatched. The CDR3 is CASSVVGQRDNEQFF. As DNA, the CDR3 is TGTGCCAGCAGCGTAGTGGGACAGAGAGACAATGAGCAGTTCTTC. The whole variable domain, remainder taken from reference TRBV9 and TRBJ2-1, is DSGVTQTPKHLITATGQRVTLRCSPRSGDLSVYWYQQSLDQGLQFLIQYYNGEERAKGNILERFSAQQFPDLHSELNLSSLELGDSALYFCASSVVGQRDNEQFFGPGTRLTVL.

The chain carries TRBV28 and TRBJ1-2; 7 bases map to TRBD1. Germline V CDR1 and CDR2: MDHEN, SYDVKM. This CDR3 has 15 residues. V lost 3 bases and J lost 8; bases outside the gene matches: 12. The CDR3 region is CASSFADREYGGYTF. The CDR3 nucleotides are TGTGCCAGCAGTTTCGCTGACAGGGAATATGGAGGCTACACCTTC.

This clone was counted between two and nine times. This chain uses TRBV6-8 with TRBJ2-2, with D maybe TRBD2 (6 bases). CDR1 is MNHGY and CDR2 is SAAAGT in the germline V gene. V lost 5 bases and J 0 bases, leaving 16 bases between the germline ends. This CDR3 region has 17 residues. CDR3 sequence: CASSPPSCGANTGELFF. For the CDR3, the DNA is TGTGCCAGCAGTCCCCCGAGTTGCGGGGCGAACACCGGGGAGCTGTTTTTT.

This clone was counted between two and nine times. The gene calls are TRBV7-9 and TRBJ2-5; TRBD1 agrees at 8 bases. The CDR3 runs 16 residues. CDR1 SEHNR and CDR2 FQNEAQ come from the germline V gene (reference sequence). Trimming took 3 bases from V and 5 from J; bases not matched to a gene: 11. The DNA for the CDR3 is TGTGCCAGCAGCTTGCCGGAGACAGGGGTTTGGGAGACCCAGTACTTC. It encodes CASSLPETGVWETQYF.

The V gene is TRBV2, the J gene TRBJ1-1, with a weak D call TRBD1 (5 bases). The CDR3 loop spans 16 amino acids. Germline CDR1 SNHLY, CDR2 FYNNEI. Between the trimmed V and J ends, which lost 6 bases and 8 bases, there was a span of 25 bases. CDR3 nucleotides: TGTGCCAGCAGGGTGGGGGGGAGGAATAAGGGAGAGGAAGCTTTCTTT. Its translation: CASRVGGRNKGEEAFF.

This clone was seen more than once but under ten times. The genes are TRBV29-1 and TRBJ1-1; D is uncertain. This CDR3 is 12 amino acids long. Germline V gives CDR1 SQVTM, CDR2 ANQGSEA. The germline V and J ends were trimmed by 0 bases and 1 base, with 3 bases remaining between them. The CDR3 spells CSVEERNTEAFF. The DNA for the CDR3 is TGCAGCGTTGAAGAGCGGAACACTGAAGCTTTCTTT.

The chain is built from TRBV14 and TRBJ2-3; a weak D match, TRBD2 (7 bases). Deletions cut 1 base from V and 1 base from J, with 12 bases between. Germline values: CDR1 SGHDN, CDR2 FVKESK. CDR3 length: 16 amino acids. The CDR3 spells CASSQGRGAGTDTQYF. The CDR3 region has the DNA TGTGCCAGCAGCCAAGGCCGGGGGGCAGGCACAGATACGCAGTATTTT.

The chain employs TRBV19 and TRBJ1-2, with a weak D call TRBD1 (5 bases). The CDR3 is 17 amino acids. V lost 4 bases and J lost 1, with 19 bases in between. The germline V gene encodes CDR1 LNHDA and CDR2 SQIVND (reference sequence). The CDR3 is CASSTQRQRSLNYGYTF. The CDR3 region has the DNA TGTGCCAGTAGTACTCAACGACAGAGAAGTCTTAACTATGGCTACACCTTC.

A few counts support this clone. The V and J genes are TRBV28 and TRBJ1-1; D gene ambiguous. Germline V gene sequence: CDR1 MDHEN, CDR2 SYDVKM. Trimming took off 4 bases at V and 8 bases at J, with 11 bases between the two ends. The CDR3 consists of 12 residues. CDR3 protein: CASSSSIREAFF. The CDR3 coding sequence is TGTGCCAGCAGTTCGAGTATCCGAGAAGCTTTCTTT.

The chain uses TRBV30 and TRBJ1-6; TRBD1 aligns across 10 bases. Germline assignment: CDR1 GTSNPN and CDR2 SVGIG (reference sequence). V trimming: 5 bases; J trimming: 7 bases; junction bases outside the gene matches: 8. The CDR3 totals 15 residues. CDR3: CAWGDRGLWNSPLHF. In DNA, the CDR3 is TGTGCCTGGGGCGACAGGGGGCTTTGGAATTCACCCCTCCACTTT.

This clone was seen a handful of times. The chain links TRBV6-5 to TRBJ1-1; 7 bases are a match to TRBD1. CDR3 size: 14 residues. CDR1 and CDR2 from the germline V gene are MNHEY and SVGAGI. After removal of 9 bases from V and 2 bases from J, the junction contained 9 bases not matched to a gene. CDR3 nucleotides: TGTGCCAGTGGAAACCGGGACAGAAACACTGAAGCTTTCTTT. It codes for CASGNRDRNTEAFF.

The chain carries TRBV6-6 and TRBJ1-4; D ambiguous. The CDR3 contains 16 residues. Trimming took 5 bases from V and 0 from J, leaving 13 bases between them. The germline V gene has CDR1 MNHNY and CDR2 SVGAGI (reference sequence). The CDR3 reads CASSPFTAATNEKLFF. The CDR3 coding sequence is TGTGCCAGCAGTCCATTTACTGCCGCAACTAATGAAAAACTGTTTTTT.

The chain recombines TRBV5-1 with TRBJ2-7, with D unresolved. Germline V gene sequence: CDR1 SGHRS, CDR2 YFSETQ. V shed 2 bases and J shed 0 bases, with 12 bases lying between them. There are 15 residues in the CDR3. The DNA of the CDR3 is TGCGCCAGCAGCTTTACCGCACAGACCTCCTACGAGCAGTACTTC. This translates into CASSFTAQTSYEQYF.

The chain uses TRBV15 and TRBJ2-7; D gene uncertain. V gave up 3 bases and J gave up 3 bases, with 6 bases separating them. Germline assignment: CDR1 LNHNV and CDR2 YYDKDF (reference sequence). The CDR3 covers 12 residues. CDR3 region: CATSRANYEQYF. CDR3 in DNA: TGTGCCACCAGCAGGGCCAACTACGAGCAGTACTTC.

This clone was picked up a small number of times. This chain uses TRBV27 with TRBJ2-5; weak D call: TRBD2 (5 bases). The CDR3 sequence is 12 residues long. Trimming pared 6 bases from V and 5 bases from J, leaving 10 bases between. The germline V gene encodes CDR1 MNHEY and CDR2 SMNVEV (reference sequence). In nucleotides, the CDR3 is TGTGCCAGCAGCCGACCGGGGGAGACCCAGTACTTC. Translated, it gives CASSRPGETQYF.

This clone was observed many times. The rearrangement uses TRBV9 and TRBJ2-1; 7 bases map to TRBD2. J was trimmed by 8 bases and V by 3 bases; bases with no gene match: 17. This CDR3 contains 17 residues. CDR1 is SGDLS, CDR2 YYNGEE, per germline. The CDR3 bases are TGTGCCAGCAGCGCCACGCGGGCGAGGACTAGAAGCGATGAGCAGTTCTTC. This encodes CASSATRARTRSDEQFF.

This clone came up a few times. The chain employs TRBV18 and TRBJ2-3; 8 nucleotides agree with TRBD1. This CDR3 contains 15 residues. Germline CDR1 reads KGHSH; CDR2 reads LQKENI. The V and J ends lost 1 base and 4 bases, in that order; junction bases with no gene match: 4. Here the CDR3 reads CASSPLGQGADTQYF. CDR3 nucleotides: TGTGCCAGCTCACCACTTGGACAGGGAGCAGATACGCAGTATTTT.

The chain joins TRBV7-3 to TRBJ2-3; TRBD2 matches at 10 bases. CDR1 and CDR2 (germline): SGHTA, FQGTGA. There are 19 residues in the CDR3. After removal of 1 base from V and 1 base from J, the junction contained 11 bases not matched to a gene. The CDR3 sequence is CASSLIGRSGRAGTDTQYF. CDR3 nucleotide sequence: TGTGCCAGCAGCTTAATAGGCAGGAGCGGGAGGGCTGGCACAGATACGCAGTATTTT.

The chain combines TRBV30 with TRBJ2-7; D might be TRBD1 (6 bases). V lost 5 bases and J lost 9, with 23 bases in between. From germline, CDR1 is GTSNPN and CDR2 SVGIG (reference sequence). The CDR3 extends over 14 amino acids. Here the CDR3 DNA reads TGTGCCTGGGCCCCCAGGGGAGTGGCGGTTGGGCAGTACTTC. This translates into CAWAPRGVAVGQYF.

This clone was seen only a few times. This chain joins TRBV11-2 and TRBJ2-1; 8 bases map to TRBD1. Germline trimming cut 6 bases from V and 7 bases from J; bases unmatched to any gene: 5. This CDR3 is built from 13 residues. Looked up from germline, CDR1 is SGHAT and CDR2 is FQNNGV. For the CDR3, the DNA is TGTGCCAGCAGGCCTACAGGGGGGAATGAGCAGTTCTTC. Translated, it gives CASRPTGGNEQFF.